The clone carrying this TCR beta chain was counted many times. Regarding time point: patch test 2, 6 weeks after DPC sensitization. This sample's treatment: therapeutic diphenylcyclopropenone sensitization with weekly scalp DPC. TCRdb re-called the RACE reads with MiXCR, one entry per CDR3 protein. The table records 360,000 or so distinct CDR3 sequences, 6% to 7% of them present only once. The source of the sample is a study of human T cells and chemical hapten exposure. The CDR3 length is 16 residues. CDR1 is MNHEY, CDR2 SVGAGI, per germline. Trimming took 0 bases from V and 5 from J, leaving 16 bases between them.

The J gene is TRBJ2-5, the V gene TRBV6-5; a possible D gene is TRBD2 (5 bases). This sequence originates from a woman in her late teens or twenties with alopecia areata. Some clones in this sample may be carry-over from other donors' samples. Sequenced material: whole blood, taken in connection with sensitization to the hapten diphenylcyclopropenone (DPC). The CDR3 here is CASSYSFALGVETQYF. The CDR3 bases are TGTGCCAGCAGTTACTCTTTCGCTCTCGGGGTTGAGACCCAGTACTTC.